What follows describes a single T cell receptor beta chain. Its antigen is not identified. immunoSEQ multiplex PCR used an average of about 1,200 ng genomic DNA. TCRdb keeps only in-frame clones here, not all; method: immunoSEQ multiplex PCR. This repertoire includes 45,000 to 55,000 clones. This sample is drawn from a study of T cells in women clearing cervical HPV infection. Whole-study findings and limits: CIN3+ cases had significantly higher TCR richness than controls; evenness did not differ.

This TCR derives from a woman aged 18 to 75 with a cervical HPV16 infection that either progressed to CIN3+ or cleared (not recorded which). The material sequenced was blood buffy coat.

The CDR3 region is CASSWTGRETQYF. CDR3 DNA, as far as it was read: TGTGCCAGCAGCTGGACAGGGAGGGAGACC. This chain joins TRBV5-5 and TRBJ2-5; 8 positions match TRBD1. The read ends 3 residues before the CDR3 terminus; that terminus is restored from the germline J gene. Per the germline V gene, CDR1 is SGHKS and CDR2 is YYEKEE (reference sequence). Trimming removed 3 bases from V and 5 bases from J; junction bases left unmatched: 3. The CDR3 is 13 amino acids.